The 11 T cell receptor beta chains below come from one sample, sequenced in a study of T cells in Graves' hyperthyroidism and ophthalmopathy. RNA transcripts were the template for amplifying TCR beta CDR3 regions. The HTBI set primed first-round TCR CDR3 RT-PCR. A single record per CDR3 protein comes from TCRdb applying MiXCR to the multiplex PCR reads. The sample shows approximately 520,000 distinct CDR3 sequences, roughly 25% of them seen only once. Specimen: blood. These TCRs come from a woman aged 25 to 45 with Graves' ophthalmopathy.

This clonotype was counted many times. The V call is TRBV12-3 or TRBV12-4, the J call TRBJ2-7; the D gene is possibly TRBD1 (6 bases). The CDR3 extends over 15 amino acids. Trimming took off 5 bases at V and 4 bases at J, with 18 bases between the two ends. CDR3 amino acids: CASSRASQGRYEQYF. The DNA for the CDR3 is TGTGCCAGCAGTAGGGCCTCACAGGGACGGTACGAGCAGTACTTC.

This clonotype was observed at least ten times. V gene TRBV5-5 combines with J gene TRBJ1-5; no firm D call. Looked up from germline, CDR1 is SGHKS and CDR2 is YYEKEE (reference sequence). The CDR3 runs 13 residues. Trimming left V 4 bases short and J 9 bases short, with 14 bases between. The CDR3 coding sequence is TGTGCCAGCAGCCAGACGGCGCAGAGGCCCCAGCATTTT. Amino acid sequence: CASSQTAQRPQHF.

This clonotype has at least ten counts. J is TRBJ2-5 and V is TRBV4-2, with D maybe TRBD2 (5 bases). This CDR3 comprises 15 residues. Trimming cost V 3 bases and J 4 bases, with 15 bases left between them. CDR1 and CDR2 (germline): LGHNA, YNFKEQ. CDR3 DNA sequence: TGTGCCAGCAGCCAGAGGGTGGGTGATGGAGAGACCCAGTACTTC. Protein sequence: CASSQRVGDGETQYF.

This clonotype was counted ten times or more. The V and J genes are TRBV11-2 and TRBJ1-5; possible D gene TRBD1, 5 bases. Trimming shortened V by 2 bases and J by 3 bases, and 11 bases separated the two germline ends. This CDR3 is 15 amino acids long. Per germline, CDR1 SGHAT and CDR2 FQNNGV. For the CDR3, the DNA is TGTGCCAGCAGCTTACAGGGACGGCACAATCAGCCCCAGCATTTT. It translates to CASSLQGRHNQPQHF.

This clonotype was detected a few times. The chain combines TRBV19 with TRBJ2-7; D gene uncertain. Trimming shortened V by 3 bases and J by 6 bases, and 15 bases separated the two germline ends. Germline V lookup: CDR1 LNHDA, CDR2 SQIVND (reference sequence). CDR3 length: 14 residues. The DNA for the CDR3 is TGTGCCAGTAGTATCGGACGGGTTTTGCGCGAGCAGTACTTC. Translating it yields CASSIGRVLREQYF.

This clonotype was detected ten times or more. V usage is TRBV20-1 and J usage is TRBJ1-2, with 8 bases aligning to TRBD1. This CDR3 contains 11 residues. Unmatched junction bases numbered 2, after V lost 7 bases and J lost 4 bases. Germline CDR1 DFQATT, CDR2 SNEGSKA (reference sequence). The CDR3 DNA sequence: TGCAGTGGGGGACAGGTCTATGGCTACACCTTC. Translating gives CSGGQVYGYTF.

Many counts were recorded for this clonotype. This chain uses TRBV29-1 with TRBJ2-7, with 12 bases matching TRBD1. Germline V gene sequence: CDR1 SQVTM, CDR2 ANQGSEA. Unmatched junction bases numbered 7, after V lost 1 base and J lost 6 bases. CDR3 size: 15 residues. CDR3 sequence reads: CSVEARDRGRVEQYF. The CDR3 region has the DNA TGCAGCGTTGAAGCACGGGACAGGGGGCGGGTCGAGCAGTACTTC.

This clonotype was observed many times. The CDR3 nucleotides are TGCAGTGCTGAAATTGGGACCGCATACTACGAGCAGTACTTC. Its protein is CSAEIGTAYYEQYF. The J gene is TRBJ2-7, the V gene TRBV20-1, with D perhaps assigned TRBD1 or TRBD2 (5 bases each). Germline values: CDR1 DFQATT, CDR2 SNEGSKA (reference sequence). Trimming removed 5 bases from V and 3 bases from J, with 17 bases in between. CDR3 length equals 14 residues.

This clonotype was observed many times. The rearrangement uses TRBV20-1 and TRBJ1-2; the D gene is possibly TRBD1 (6 bases). CDR1 and CDR2 from the germline V gene are DFQATT and SNEGSKA (reference sequence). The V and J ends lost 0 bases and 0 bases respectively, with 14 bases between them. The CDR3 runs to 16 residues. The CDR3 sequence: CSARESGGGTNYGYTF. CDR3 sequence (DNA): TGCAGTGCTAGAGAGTCGGGGGGCGGTACTAACTATGGCTACACCTTC.

This clonotype showed up many times. The CDR3 DNA reads as TGTGCCACGACCCTGGGGCGAGAGGACTATGGCTACACCTTC. Protein sequence: CATTLGREDYGYTF. The rearrangement links TRBV15 to TRBJ1-2, with D tentatively TRBD1 (5 bases). This CDR3 contains 14 residues. Germline V CDR1 and CDR2: LNHNV, YYDKDF (reference sequence). V was shortened by 9 bases and J by 3 bases, with 17 bases between the two germline ends. Full variable domain (remainder filled in from reference TRBV15 and TRBJ1-2): DAMVIQNPRYQVTQFGKPVTLSCSQTLNHNVMYWYQQKSSQAPKLLFHYYDKDFNNEADTPDNFQSRRPNTSFCFLDIRSPGLGDTAMYLCATTLGREDYGYTFGSGTRLTVV.

This clonotype occurred many times. This chain joins TRBV19 and TRBJ1-1; D not certain. Trimming shortened V by 3 bases and J by 5 bases, and 19 bases separated the two germline ends. CDR3 size: 16 residues. CDR1 LNHDA and CDR2 SQIVND come from the germline V gene (reference sequence). CDR3 region: CASSMWRGEVETEAFF. CDR3 in DNA: TGTGCCAGTAGTATGTGGAGAGGAGAGGTGGAGACTGAAGCTTTCTTT.